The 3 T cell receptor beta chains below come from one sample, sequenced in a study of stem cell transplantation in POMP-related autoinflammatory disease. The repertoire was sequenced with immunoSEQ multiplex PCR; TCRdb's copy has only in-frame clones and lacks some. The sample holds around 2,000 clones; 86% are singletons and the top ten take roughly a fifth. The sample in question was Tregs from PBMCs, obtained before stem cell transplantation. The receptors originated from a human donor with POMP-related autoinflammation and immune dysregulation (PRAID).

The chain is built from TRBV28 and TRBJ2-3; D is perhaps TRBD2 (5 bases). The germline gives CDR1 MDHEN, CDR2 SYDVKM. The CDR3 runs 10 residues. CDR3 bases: TGTGCGGGAGCCACAGATACGCAGTATTTT. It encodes CAGATDTQYF.

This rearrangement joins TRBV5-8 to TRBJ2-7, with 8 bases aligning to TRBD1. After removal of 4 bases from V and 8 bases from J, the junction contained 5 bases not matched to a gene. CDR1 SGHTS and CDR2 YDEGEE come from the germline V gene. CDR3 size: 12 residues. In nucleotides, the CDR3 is TGTGCCAGCAGCCCCCACAGGGGGAAGCAGTACTTC. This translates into CASSPHRGKQYF.

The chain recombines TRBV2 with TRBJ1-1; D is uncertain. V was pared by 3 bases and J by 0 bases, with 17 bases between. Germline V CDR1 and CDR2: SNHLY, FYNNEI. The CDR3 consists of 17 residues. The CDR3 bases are TGTGCCAGCAGTGAGTTCTTAATACAGACTATGAACACTGAAGCTTTCTTT. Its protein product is CASSEFLIQTMNTEAFF. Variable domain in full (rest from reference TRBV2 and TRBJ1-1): EPEVTQTPSHQVTQMGQEVILRCVPISNHLYFYWYRQILGQKVEFLVSFYNNEISEKSEIFDDQFSVERPDGSNFTLKIRSTKLEDSAMYFCASSEFLIQTMNTEAFFGQGTRLTVV.